This T cell receptor beta chain was identified in a study of long-term antiretroviral therapy in people with HIV. Findings of the study overall: Every time point showed a repertoire led by clones expanded before ART. Someone took the blood between about 2003 and 2018, maybe while older ART regimens were in use. Adherence to ART, viral resistance and therapy changes lacked any data. Diversity remained lower than transplant donor controls, even though it increased after ART.

In the case of this clone: Its antigen remains unidentified.

The assay used was immunoSEQ (version v3.0), run at survey level. Profiled with immunoSEQ multiplex PCR; TCRdb holds only in-frame clones, not every one. This table holds fewer than 20,000 clones, about 80% found once. This clonotype was obtained from a middle-aged man with HIV. Sequences were derived from unsorted PBMCs, sampled 2.1 years after starting antiretroviral therapy.

The CDR3 loop is CASSESVTARPQHF. CDR3 DNA: TGTGCCAGTAGTGAATCCGTGACCGCGAGGCCCCAGCATTTT. V and J are TRBV19 and TRBJ1-5; no firm D call. V lost 5 bases and J lost 9, with 17 bases in between. Per germline, CDR1 LNHDA and CDR2 SQIVND (reference sequence). There are 14 residues in the CDR3.